One sample yielded the 2 T cell receptor beta chains listed below, sequenced in a study of blood T cell repertoires in COVID-19. Profiling relied on immunoSEQ multiplex PCR, and the TCRdb table lists in-frame clones only, not all of them. The sample holds 540,000 or so clones, 70% to 90% seen once. Sequencing was done on a sample of peripheral blood. The receptors originated from a woman in her fifties or sixties with COVID-19, enrolled during active disease.

This clone was seen only a few times. This chain connects TRBV3-1 (or the pseudogene TRBV3-2) to TRBJ2-1, with 7 bases identical to TRBD1. CDR1 is LGHDT and CDR2 is YNNKEL in the germline V gene (reference sequence). The CDR3 is 15 residues long. The junction had 5 bases not matched to a gene; V was cut back by 5 bases and J by 1 base. CDR3 coding DNA: TGTGCCAGCAGCTACCGGGACAGTTCCTACAATGAGCAGTTCTTC. Its translation is CASSYRDSSYNEQFF.

The genes are TRBV30 and TRBJ1-3, with D uncertain. Germline values: CDR1 GTSNPN, CDR2 SVGIG (reference sequence). The germline V and J ends were trimmed by 0 bases and 4 bases, with 13 bases remaining between them. The CDR3 contains 15 residues. This chain's CDR3 is CAWSVVRYPGNTIYF. DNA for the CDR3: TGTGCCTGGAGTGTCGTCAGGTATCCCGGAAACACCATATATTTT.